The entry below describes one T cell receptor beta chain. There are many counts of this clonotype. No antigen is known for it. The input lacks base qualities; no much larger clone sits a single base away. Library preparation employed PCR. These reads were obtained on an Illumina HiSeq 4000. Preparation of bulk TCR libraries followed a previously described approach, with the TCR primers listed in Table S5. The Qiagen AllPrep DNA/RNA kit was used to purify total RNA. Before analysis, reads from multiple sequencing runs of the same library were pooled. The paper's data handling went like this. Reads were retained only if their TCR constant sequence matched exactly, and those retained reads were trimmed to 150 nt and grouped according to their 12-nt molecular barcodes. Reads within each barcode group were sub-clustered using a 15% Levenshtein threshold, and quality-weighted consensus sequences were constructed for each RNA molecule. Non-functional sequences were excluded, and lower-count sequences lying one edit away from another sequence were also excluded. Barcode sub-clusters with fewer than 20% of the maximum read count were removed, based on fitting two negative binomial distributions. Using fastp trimming at Q25 and MiXCR clonotype assembly, TCRdb reanalyzed the public sequencing data and kept in-frame beta chains. Merged by CDR3 protein, the rows form single entries marked with the most common genes and DNA. What appears here as the V and J calls and clone size reflects TCRdb's work, not the paper's. The sample records over 600,000 distinct CDR3 sequences, 15% to 20% of which are singletons. The ten largest clones capture roughly 0.85% of the sample.

This sample was taken from a study of molecular identifiers for immune sequencing clone quantification (dated by TCRdb to 2017 to 2018). As for the study more broadly: For a replicate experiment, RNA from roughly 20,000 or 100,000 naive CD8 T cells was divided into five aliquots, and four of the five aliquots were sequenced. The study was a methods study using CD8 T cells to benchmark molecular-identifier clustering-based TCR repertoire sequencing (MIDCIRS) and TCR RNA copy counting.

Findings and caveats that apply to the study as a whole: Without barcode sub-clustering, chimeric consensus sequences inflated TCR diversity; chimeras reached as high as 47%. In CMV-specific effector cells, over 99% of molecules were held by clones above 20 RNA copies, whereas under 1% of molecules were held by such clones in naive cells. A single cell's worth of spiked-in Jurkat TCR RNA was reported detectable even among one million naive CD8 T cells. Identical TCR molecules sharing a barcode could cause highly expanded clone sizes to be underestimated. The naive libraries included spiked-in Jurkat TCR RNA (about ten copies' worth), and this RNA is not part of the donor repertoire. Modeling indicated around 2.7 TCR RNA copies recovered per cell, compared with about 10 by digital PCR, which implies a capture efficiency of around 29%.

The CDR3, from cysteine to phenylalanine, totals 16 residues. The DNA shown is the 48-base CDR3, in frame from base 1. For CDR1 and CDR2, the germline V gene lists MNHEY and SVGEGT. The V and J ends are trimmed by 1 base and 4 bases, leaving 11 bases between them. Libraries of naive CD8 T cells were generated from roughly 21,000 to 960,000 sorted cells, with 10%, 30% or 50% of the purified RNA used. On a BD FACSAria II, naive CD8 T cells were FACS-sorted as CD8+CD4-CCR7+CD45RA+ and collected into RLT Plus buffer. Under 11 TCR copies' worth of Jurkat RNA were spiked into roughly 20,000-1,000,000 naive CD8 T cell samples to test detection sensitivity. Enrichment of CD8 T cells was performed with RosetteSep CD8+ T Cell Enrichment Cocktail and Ficoll-Paque, after which ACK red cell lysis was carried out.

The rearrangement joined TRBV6-2 or TRBV6-3 to TRBJ2-6; matching of 6 bases hints at TRBD2 as the D gene. This receptor was obtained from a human donor in good health. Some libraries in this study had Jurkat cell RNA spiked in. The material sequenced was naive CD8+ T cells from blood, with Jurkat cell RNA spiked in. Read against the paper, the sample's cell subset or site label means: FACS-sorted CD8+CD4-CCR7+CD45RA+ naive T cells. Here is the DNA: TGTGCCAGCAGTTACTGGCGGGGCGCCGGGGCCAACGTCCTGACTTTC. Translated, this gives CASSYWRGAGANVLTF.